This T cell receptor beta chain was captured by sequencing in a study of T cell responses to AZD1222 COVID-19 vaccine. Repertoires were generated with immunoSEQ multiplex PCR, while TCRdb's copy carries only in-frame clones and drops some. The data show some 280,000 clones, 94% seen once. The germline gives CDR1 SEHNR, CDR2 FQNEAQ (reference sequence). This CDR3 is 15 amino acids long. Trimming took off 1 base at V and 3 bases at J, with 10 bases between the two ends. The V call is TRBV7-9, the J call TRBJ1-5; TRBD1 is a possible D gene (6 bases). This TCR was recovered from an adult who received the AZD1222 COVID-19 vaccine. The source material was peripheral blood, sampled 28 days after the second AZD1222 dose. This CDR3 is CASSLDDRLNQPQHF. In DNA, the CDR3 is TGTGCCAGCAGCTTAGACGACAGGCTCAATCAGCCCCAGCATTTT.